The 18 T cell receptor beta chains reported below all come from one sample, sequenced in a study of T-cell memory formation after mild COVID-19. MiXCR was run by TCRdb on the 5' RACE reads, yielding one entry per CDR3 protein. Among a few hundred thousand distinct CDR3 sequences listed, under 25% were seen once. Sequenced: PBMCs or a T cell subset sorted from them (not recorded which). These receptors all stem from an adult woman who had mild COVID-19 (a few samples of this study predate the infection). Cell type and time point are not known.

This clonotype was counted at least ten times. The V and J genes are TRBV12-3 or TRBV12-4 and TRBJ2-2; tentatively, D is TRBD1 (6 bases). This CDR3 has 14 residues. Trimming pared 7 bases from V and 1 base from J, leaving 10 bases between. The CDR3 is CASTRTVNTGELFF. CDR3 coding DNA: TGTGCCAGCACCCGGACAGTGAACACCGGGGAGCTGTTTTTT.

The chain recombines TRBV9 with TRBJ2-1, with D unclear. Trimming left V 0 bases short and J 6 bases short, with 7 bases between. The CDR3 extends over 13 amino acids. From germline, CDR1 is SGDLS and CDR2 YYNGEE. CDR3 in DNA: TGTGCCAGCAGCGTAGCGTCTAGCAATGAGCAGTTCTTC. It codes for CASSVASSNEQFF.

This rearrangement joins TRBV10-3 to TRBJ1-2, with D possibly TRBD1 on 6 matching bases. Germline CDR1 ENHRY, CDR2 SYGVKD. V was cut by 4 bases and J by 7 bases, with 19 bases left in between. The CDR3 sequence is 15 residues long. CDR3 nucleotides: TGTGCCATCAGTGGGACAGCCTCGACGTTCGTTGGCTACACCTTC. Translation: CAISGTASTFVGYTF.

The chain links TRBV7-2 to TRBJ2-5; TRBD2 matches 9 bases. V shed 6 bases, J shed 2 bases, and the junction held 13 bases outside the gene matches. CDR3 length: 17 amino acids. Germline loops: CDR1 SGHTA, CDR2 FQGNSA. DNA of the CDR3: TGTGCCAGCAGTCGAGGGGGGCTAGCGGGGCCGCAAGAGACCCAGTACTTC. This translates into CASSRGGLAGPQETQYF.

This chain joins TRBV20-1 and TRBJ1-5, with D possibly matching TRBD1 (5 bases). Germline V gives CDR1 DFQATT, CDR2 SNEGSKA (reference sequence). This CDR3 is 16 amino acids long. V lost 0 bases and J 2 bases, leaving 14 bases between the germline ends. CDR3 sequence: CSARDGTGSGNQPQHF. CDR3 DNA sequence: TGCAGTGCTAGAGATGGGACGGGCAGCGGCAATCAGCCCCAGCATTTT.

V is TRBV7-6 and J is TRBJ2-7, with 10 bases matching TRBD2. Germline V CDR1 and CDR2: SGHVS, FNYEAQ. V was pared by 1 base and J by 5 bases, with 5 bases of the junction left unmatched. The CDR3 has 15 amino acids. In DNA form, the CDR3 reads TGTGCCAGCAGCTTAGAACTAAGCGGGGGGGACGAGCAGTACTTC. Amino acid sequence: CASSLELSGGDEQYF. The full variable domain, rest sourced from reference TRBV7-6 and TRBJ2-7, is GAGVSQSPRYKVTKRGQDVALRCDPISGHVSLYWYRQALGQGPEFLTYFNYEAQQDKSGLPNDRFSAERPEGSISTLTIQRTEQRDSAMYRCASSLELSGGDEQYFGPGTRLTVT.

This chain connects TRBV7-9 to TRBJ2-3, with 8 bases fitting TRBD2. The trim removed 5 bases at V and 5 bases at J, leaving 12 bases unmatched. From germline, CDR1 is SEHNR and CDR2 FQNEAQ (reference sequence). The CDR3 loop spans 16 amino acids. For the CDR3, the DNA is TGTGCCAGCAGCCCGGAGGCCCGGGGGGGCAAAGATACGCAGTATTTT. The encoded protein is CASSPEARGGKDTQYF.

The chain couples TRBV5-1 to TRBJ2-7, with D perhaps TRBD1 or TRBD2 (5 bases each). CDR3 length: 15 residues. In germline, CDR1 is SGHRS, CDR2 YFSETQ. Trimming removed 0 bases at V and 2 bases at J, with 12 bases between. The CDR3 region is CASSLDGTPTYEQYV. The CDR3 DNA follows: TGCGCCAGCAGCTTGGACGGGACCCCCACCTACGAGCAGTACGTC.

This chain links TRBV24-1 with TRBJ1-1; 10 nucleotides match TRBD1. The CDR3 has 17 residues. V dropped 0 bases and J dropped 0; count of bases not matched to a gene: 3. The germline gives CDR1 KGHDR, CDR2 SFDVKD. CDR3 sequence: CATSDLDRGQVNTEAFF. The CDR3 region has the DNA TGTGCCACCAGTGATTTGGACAGGGGGCAAGTGAACACTGAAGCTTTCTTT.

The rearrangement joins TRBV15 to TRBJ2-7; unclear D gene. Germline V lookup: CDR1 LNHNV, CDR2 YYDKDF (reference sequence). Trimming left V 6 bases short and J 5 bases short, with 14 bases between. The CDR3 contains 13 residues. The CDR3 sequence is CATSFSSLDEQYF. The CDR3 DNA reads TGTGCCACCAGTTTTAGTTCACTCGACGAGCAGTACTTC.

CDR3 amino acids: CASSPGTSGAETQYF. In nucleotides, the CDR3 is TGTGCCAGCAGCCCCGGGACTAGCGGGGCGGAGACCCAGTACTTC. This sequence joins TRBV7-9 and TRBJ2-5; 13 positions match TRBD2. The CDR3 is made up of 15 amino acids. Germline CDR1 reads SEHNR; CDR2 reads FQNEAQ (reference sequence). V dropped 5 bases and J dropped 5; count of bases not matched to a gene: 5.

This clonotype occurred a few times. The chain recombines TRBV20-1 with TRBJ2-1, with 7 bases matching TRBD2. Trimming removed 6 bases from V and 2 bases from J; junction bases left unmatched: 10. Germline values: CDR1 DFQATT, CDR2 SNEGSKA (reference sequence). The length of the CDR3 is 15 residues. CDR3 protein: CSAPAGRGTYNEQFF. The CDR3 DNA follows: TGCAGTGCCCCGGCAGGGCGGGGGACCTACAATGAGCAGTTCTTC.

The CDR3 region is CASSYRPGEGDPNTQYF. For the CDR3, the DNA is TGTGCCAGCAGTTACCGCCCCGGGGAGGGAGATCCGAATACGCAGTATTTT. The V call is TRBV6-6, the J call TRBJ2-3, with TRBD2 matching over 7 bases. J was trimmed by 7 bases and V by 2 bases; bases with no gene match: 15. Germline assignment: CDR1 MNHNY and CDR2 SVGAGI (reference sequence). The length of the CDR3 is 17 residues.

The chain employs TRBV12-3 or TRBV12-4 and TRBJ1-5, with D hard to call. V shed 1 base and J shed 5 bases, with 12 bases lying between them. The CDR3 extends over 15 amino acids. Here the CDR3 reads CASSLVSQADQPQHF. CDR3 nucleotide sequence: TGTGCCAGCAGTTTAGTTTCCCAGGCCGATCAGCCCCAGCATTTT.

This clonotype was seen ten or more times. In DNA form, the CDR3 reads TGTGCCAGCTCACAAGGGGGGGACACTGAAGCTTTCTTT. Its protein product is CASSQGGDTEAFF. The J gene is TRBJ1-1, the V gene TRBV18; TRBD1 might be the D (6 bases). Trimming removed 4 bases at V and 3 bases at J, with 9 bases between. The germline V gene encodes CDR1 KGHSH and CDR2 LQKENI. This CDR3 spans 13 amino acids. The full variable domain, completed using reference TRBV18 and TRBJ1-1, is NAGVMQNPRHLVRRRGQEARLRCSPMKGHSHVYWYRQLPEEGLKFMVYLQKENIIDESGMPKERFSAEFPKEGPSILRIQQVVRGDSAAYFCASSQGGDTEAFFGQGTRLTVV.

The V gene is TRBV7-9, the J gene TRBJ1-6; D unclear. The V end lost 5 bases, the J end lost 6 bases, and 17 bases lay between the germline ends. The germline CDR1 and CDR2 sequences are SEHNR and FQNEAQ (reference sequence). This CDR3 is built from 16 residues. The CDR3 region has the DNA TGTGCCAGCAGCCTCCTTAGGGCCGGTGGTAATTCACCCCTCCACTTT. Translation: CASSLLRAGGNSPLHF.

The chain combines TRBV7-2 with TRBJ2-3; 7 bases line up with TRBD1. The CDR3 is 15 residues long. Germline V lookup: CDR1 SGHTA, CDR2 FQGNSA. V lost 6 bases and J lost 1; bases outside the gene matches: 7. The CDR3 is CASRSAGGGTDTQYF. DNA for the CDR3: TGTGCCAGCAGATCGGCAGGGGGAGGCACAGATACGCAGTATTTT.

The DNA for the CDR3 is TGTGCCACCAGTGCGGGGGGCCACGAGCAGTACTTC. This encodes CATSAGGHEQYF. The V gene is TRBV24-1, the J gene TRBJ2-7, with D tentatively TRBD2 (7 bases). V lost 5 bases to trimming and J lost 5 bases, with 9 bases between them. The CDR3 covers 12 residues. CDR1 KGHDR and CDR2 SFDVKD come from the germline V gene.